The text below deals with one T cell receptor (beta chain). Its antigen is currently unknown. One to two pinch biopsies were taken from the rectum during colonoscopy. The entry originates in a study of pediatric ulcerative colitis. V lost 3 bases, J lost 0 bases, and 8 bases lay in between. This CDR3 is built from 15 residues. Germline V gene data show CDR1 as SGHVS and CDR2 as FQNEAQ. Overall study findings and caveats: Rectal pinch biopsies may include blood-derived T cells.

The assay was immunoSEQ multiplex PCR, and TCRdb's table has in-frame clones only and misses some. The table includes some 43,000 clones, about 79% detected once. This chain connects TRBV7-8 to TRBJ1-4, with D perhaps TRBD1 (6 bases). Input material: gut tissue. The source of this sequence is a girl aged 10 to 17 with moderate ulcerative colitis. DNA of the CDR3: TGTGCCAGCAGCTTTCGACAGGCAACTAATGAAAAACTGTTTTTT. Translated: CASSFRQATNEKLFF.